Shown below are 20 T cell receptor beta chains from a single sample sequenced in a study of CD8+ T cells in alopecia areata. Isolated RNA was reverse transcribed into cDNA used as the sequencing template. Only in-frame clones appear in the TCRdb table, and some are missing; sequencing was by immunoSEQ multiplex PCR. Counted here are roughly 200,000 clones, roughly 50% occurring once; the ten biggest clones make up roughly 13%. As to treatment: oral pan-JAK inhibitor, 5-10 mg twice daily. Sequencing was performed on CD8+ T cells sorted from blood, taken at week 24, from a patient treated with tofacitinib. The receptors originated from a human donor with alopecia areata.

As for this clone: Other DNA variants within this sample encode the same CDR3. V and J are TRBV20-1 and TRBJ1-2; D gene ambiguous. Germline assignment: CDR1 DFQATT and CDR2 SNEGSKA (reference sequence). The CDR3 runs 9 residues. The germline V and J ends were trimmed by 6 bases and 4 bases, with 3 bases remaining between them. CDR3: CSAPYGYTF. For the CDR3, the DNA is TGCAGTGCACCCTATGGCTACACCTTC.

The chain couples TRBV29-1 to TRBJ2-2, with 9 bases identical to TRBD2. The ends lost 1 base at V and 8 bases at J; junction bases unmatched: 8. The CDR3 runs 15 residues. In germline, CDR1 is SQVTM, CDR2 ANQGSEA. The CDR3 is CSVEVATAGGGELFF. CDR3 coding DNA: TGCAGCGTTGAAGTCGCTACCGCGGGAGGGGGGGAGCTGTTTTTT.

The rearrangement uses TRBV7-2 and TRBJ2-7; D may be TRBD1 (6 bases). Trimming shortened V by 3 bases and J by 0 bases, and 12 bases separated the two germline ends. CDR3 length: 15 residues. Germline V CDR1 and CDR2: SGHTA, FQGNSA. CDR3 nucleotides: TGTGCCAGCAGCTTTTTCAGGGGTGCCTCCTACGAGCAGTACTTC. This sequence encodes CASSFFRGASYEQYF.

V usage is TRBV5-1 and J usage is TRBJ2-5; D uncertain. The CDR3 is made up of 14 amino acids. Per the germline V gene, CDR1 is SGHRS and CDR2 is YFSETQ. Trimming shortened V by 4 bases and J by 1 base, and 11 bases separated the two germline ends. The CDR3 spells CASSDRHFQETQYF. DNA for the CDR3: TGCGCCAGCAGCGACCGACACTTCCAAGAGACCCAGTACTTC.

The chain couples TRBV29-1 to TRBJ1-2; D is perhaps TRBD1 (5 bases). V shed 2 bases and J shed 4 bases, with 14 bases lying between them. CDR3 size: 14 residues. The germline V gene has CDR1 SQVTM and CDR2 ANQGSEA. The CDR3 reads CSVENQGYSYGYTF. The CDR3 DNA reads TGCAGCGTTGAAAACCAGGGTTATAGCTATGGCTACACCTTC.

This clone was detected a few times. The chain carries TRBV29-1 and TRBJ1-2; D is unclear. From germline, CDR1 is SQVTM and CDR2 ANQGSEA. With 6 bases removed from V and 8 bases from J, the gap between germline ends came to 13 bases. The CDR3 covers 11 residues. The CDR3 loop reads CSVAGEMGYTF. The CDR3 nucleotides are TGCAGCGTCGCCGGGGAGATGGGCTACACCTTC. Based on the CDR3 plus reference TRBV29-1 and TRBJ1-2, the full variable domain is SAVISQKPSRDICQRGTSLTIQCQVDSQVTMMFWYRQQPGQSLTLIATANQGSEATYESGFVIDKFPISRPNLTFSTLTVSNMSPEDSSIYLCSVAGEMGYTFGSGTRLTVV.

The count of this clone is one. Here the CDR3 reads CASRPDLGDQPQHF. The CDR3 DNA is TGCGCCAGCAGGCCGGACCTTGGAGATCAGCCCCAGCATTTT. V is TRBV5-1 and J is TRBJ1-5; the D is unclear. V was pared by 5 bases and J by 5 bases, with 14 bases between. CDR3 length equals 14 residues. The germline V gene has CDR1 SGHRS and CDR2 YFSETQ.

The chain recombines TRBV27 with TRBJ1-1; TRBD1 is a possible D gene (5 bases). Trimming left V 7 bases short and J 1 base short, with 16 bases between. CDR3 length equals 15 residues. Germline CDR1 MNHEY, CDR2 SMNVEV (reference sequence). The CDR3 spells CASTLVGGTNTEAFF. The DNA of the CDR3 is TGTGCCAGCACTCTCGTGGGGGGGACGAACACTGAAGCTTTCTTT.

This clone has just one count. CDR3 sequence (DNA): TGTGCCTGGAGTTACGGGGGTGCTTACGAGCAGTACTTC. Its protein product is CAWSYGGAYEQYF. V is TRBV30 and J is TRBJ2-5; D is possibly TRBD2 (6 bases). Gene TRBJ2-7 matches the end of the DNA better, so the J call may be wrong. The germline V gene encodes CDR1 GTSNPN and CDR2 SVGIG (reference sequence). This CDR3 has 13 residues.

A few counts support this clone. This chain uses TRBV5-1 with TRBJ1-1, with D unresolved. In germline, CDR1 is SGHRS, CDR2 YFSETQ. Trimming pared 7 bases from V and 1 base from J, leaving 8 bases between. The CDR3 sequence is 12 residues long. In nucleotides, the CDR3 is TGCGCCAGCTATGACCAGAACACTGAAGCTTTCTTT. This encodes CASYDQNTEAFF.

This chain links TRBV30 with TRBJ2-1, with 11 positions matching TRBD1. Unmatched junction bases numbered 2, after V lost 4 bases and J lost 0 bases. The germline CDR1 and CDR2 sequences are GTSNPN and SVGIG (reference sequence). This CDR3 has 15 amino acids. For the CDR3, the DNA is TGTGCCTGGACCGGGACAGGGGGCTCCTACAATGAGCAGTTCTTC. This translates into CAWTGTGGSYNEQFF.

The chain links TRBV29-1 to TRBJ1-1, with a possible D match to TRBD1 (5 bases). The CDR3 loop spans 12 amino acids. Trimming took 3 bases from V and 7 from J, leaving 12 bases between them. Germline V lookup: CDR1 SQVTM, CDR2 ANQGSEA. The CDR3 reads CSVEIRQGEAFF. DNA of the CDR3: TGCAGCGTTGAGATCCGGCAGGGTGAAGCTTTCTTT.

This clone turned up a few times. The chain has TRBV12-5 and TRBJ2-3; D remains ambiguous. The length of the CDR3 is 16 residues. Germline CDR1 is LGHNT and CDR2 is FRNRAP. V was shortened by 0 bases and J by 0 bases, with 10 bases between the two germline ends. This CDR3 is CASGLVIVTSTDTQYF. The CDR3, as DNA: TGTGCTAGTGGTTTGGTGATCGTCACTAGCACAGATACGCAGTATTTT.

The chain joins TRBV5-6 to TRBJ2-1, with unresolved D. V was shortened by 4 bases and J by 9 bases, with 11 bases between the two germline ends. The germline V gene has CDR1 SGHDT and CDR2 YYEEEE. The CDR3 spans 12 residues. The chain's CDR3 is CASSPGRSEQFF. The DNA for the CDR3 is TGTGCCAGCAGCCCGGGTAGGAGTGAGCAGTTCTTC.

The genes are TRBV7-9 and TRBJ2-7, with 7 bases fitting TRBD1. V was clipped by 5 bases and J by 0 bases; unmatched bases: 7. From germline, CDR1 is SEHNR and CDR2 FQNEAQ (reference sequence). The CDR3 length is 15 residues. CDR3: CASSLTGRSSYEQYF. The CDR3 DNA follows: TGTGCCAGCAGCCTGACAGGGCGATCCTCCTACGAGCAGTACTTC.

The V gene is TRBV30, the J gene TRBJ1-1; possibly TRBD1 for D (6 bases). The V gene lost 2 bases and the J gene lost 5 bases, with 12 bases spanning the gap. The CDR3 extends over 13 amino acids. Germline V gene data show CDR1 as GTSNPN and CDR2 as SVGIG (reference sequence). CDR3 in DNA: TGTGCCTGGAGTAGCGGGGGCTTGACTGAAGCTTTCTTT. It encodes CAWSSGGLTEAFF.

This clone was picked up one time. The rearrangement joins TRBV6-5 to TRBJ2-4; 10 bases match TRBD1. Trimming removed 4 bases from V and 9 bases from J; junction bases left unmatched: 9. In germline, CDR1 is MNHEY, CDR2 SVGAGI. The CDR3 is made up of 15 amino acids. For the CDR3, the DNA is TGTGCCAGCAGTTCTCAGACAGGGGGCTATGGCATTCAGTACTTC. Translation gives CASSSQTGGYGIQYF.

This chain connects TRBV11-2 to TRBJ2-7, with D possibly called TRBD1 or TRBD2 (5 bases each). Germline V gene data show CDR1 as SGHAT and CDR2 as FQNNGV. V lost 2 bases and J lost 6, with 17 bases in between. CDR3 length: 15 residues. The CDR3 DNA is TGTGCCAGCAGCTTATTTTCGGGACCGGACTCCGAGCAGTACTTC. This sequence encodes CASSLFSGPDSEQYF.

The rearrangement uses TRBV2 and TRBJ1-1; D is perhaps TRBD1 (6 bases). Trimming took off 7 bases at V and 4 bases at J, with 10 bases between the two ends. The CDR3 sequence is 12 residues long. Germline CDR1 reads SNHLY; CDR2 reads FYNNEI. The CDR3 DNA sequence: TGTGCCAGCATTCAGGGGTCCACTGAAGCTTTCTTT. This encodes CASIQGSTEAFF.

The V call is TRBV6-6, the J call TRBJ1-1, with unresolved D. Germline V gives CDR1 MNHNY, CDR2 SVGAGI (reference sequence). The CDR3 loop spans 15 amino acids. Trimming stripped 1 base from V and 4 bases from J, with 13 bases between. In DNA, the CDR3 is TGTGCCAGCAGTTACTTGGACCGGGCGGCCACTGAAGCTTTCTTT. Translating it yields CASSYLDRAATEAFF.